This TCR beta chain is from a study of sequential checkpoint blockade in melanoma. Looking at the study overall: Both treatment sequences were followed by maintenance nivolumab.

The treatment was: randomized to nivolumab then ipilimumab (arm A) or the reverse (arm B). No patient had prior DNA-damaging chemotherapy. From thawed PBMCs, live CD3+CD8+ cells negative for CD19 and CD56 were sorted. With V trimmed by 0 bases and J by 8 bases, 5 bases remained unmatched. The length of the CDR3 is 15 residues. Germline V lookup: CDR1 PRHDT, CDR2 FYEKMQ (reference sequence). TCRdb's copy holds only in-frame clones and misses some; the assay was immunoSEQ multiplex PCR. The table lists several thousand clones, about 73% of them singletons. Sequenced here: CD8+ T cells sorted from blood (inferred from file names), sampled from a patient given nivolumab and ipilimumab in sequence. This chain joins TRBV13 and TRBJ2-3, with 10 bases aligning to TRBD1. The clonotype comes from a human donor with melanoma. The CDR3 sequence: CASSLGTGQGITQYF. The CDR3 DNA is TGTGCCAGCAGCTTAGGCACGGGACAGGGGATTACGCAGTATTTT.